This T cell receptor (beta chain) is from a study of blood T cell repertoires in COVID-19. About the study: Researchers got acute and convalescent COVID-19 samples from the United States, Italy and Spain. Sample material is recorded as cDNA or gDNA derived from T cells, B-cell-depleted T cells, or PBMCs.

The V gene lost 0 bases and the J gene lost 9 bases, with 15 bases spanning the gap. The germline V gene encodes CDR1 SGHDN and CDR2 FVKESK. CDR3 length: 15 amino acids. Under the authors' procedure: Cell counts per sample came from amplifying reference gene primers. Sequencing was performed with immunoSEQ multiplex PCR; in TCRdb, only in-frame clones are kept and a portion is missing. Clone size and V and J calls were adopted from that table, with D and trimming inferred from the DNA. The sample has 70,000 or so clones, roughly 70% seen once. In its sample, this clone was seen a few times. This TCR was recovered from an older man with acute or convalescent COVID-19. The rearrangement links TRBV14 to TRBJ2-1; D may be TRBD2 (6 bases). Sequenced input: peripheral blood. For the CDR3, the DNA is TGTGCCAGCAGCCAAGATTGGGACTCCCGGGGTGAGCAGTTCTTC. Its protein is CASSQDWDSRGEQFF.